The subject of this entry is one T cell receptor beta chain. There is no known antigen for this receptor. Base quality data are lacking; no much larger clone is found one base away. The entry originates in a study of response to subunit inactivated influenza vaccine (dated by TCRdb to about 2018). Describing the broader study: Deep quantitative T cell receptor repertoire profiling was used in the study to track responses to a trivalent subunit inactivated influenza vaccine. Here is what the overall study found, with its caveats: The authors suggested that each seasonal influenza vaccination may recruit only a limited number of new T cells.

Libraries were constructed by RT-PCR. Sequencing relied on an Illumina HiSeq 2500. TCRdb applied fastp at Q25 and MiXCR to the public reads, then kept only in-frame beta chains. Entries that share a CDR3 protein sequence are merged under the most common genes and DNA. This sample is represented by more than 400,000 distinct CDR3 sequences; under 8.5% of them were singletons. The ten largest clones represent around 13% of the sample. Spanning cysteine to phenylalanine, the CDR3 consists of 15 amino acids. Just the 45-base CDR3 DNA is kept, in frame starting at base 1. At the junction V is shortened by 1 base and J by 4 bases, with 13 bases in between. Via the germline V gene, CDR1 is SGHRS and CDR2 YFSETQ.

This sequence uses TRBV5-1 and TRBJ2-3, with TRBD1 tentatively as D gene (5 bases match). Sequencing used PBMCs from blood, obtained less than 30 months after vaccination. This TCR was sampled from a man aged 50 to 69 who received an inactivated influenza vaccine. Donor details come from another sample of the same person, matched by shared clones. Here is the DNA: TGCGCCAGCAGCTTGATGGACAATGCGGCAGATACGCAGTATTTT. This translates into CASSLMDNAADTQYF.